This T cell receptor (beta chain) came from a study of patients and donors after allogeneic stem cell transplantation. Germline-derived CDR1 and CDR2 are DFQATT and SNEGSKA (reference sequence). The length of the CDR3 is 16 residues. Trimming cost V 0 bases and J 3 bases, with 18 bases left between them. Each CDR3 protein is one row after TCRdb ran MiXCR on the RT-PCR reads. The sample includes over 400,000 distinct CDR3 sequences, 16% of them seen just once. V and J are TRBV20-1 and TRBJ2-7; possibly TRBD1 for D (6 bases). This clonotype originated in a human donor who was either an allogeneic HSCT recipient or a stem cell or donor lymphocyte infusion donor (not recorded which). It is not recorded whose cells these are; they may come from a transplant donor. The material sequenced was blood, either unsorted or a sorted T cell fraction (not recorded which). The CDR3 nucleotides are TGCAGTGCTAGAGATCTTTACAGGGTGACCCTCTACGAGCAGTACTTC. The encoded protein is CSARDLYRVTLYEQYF.